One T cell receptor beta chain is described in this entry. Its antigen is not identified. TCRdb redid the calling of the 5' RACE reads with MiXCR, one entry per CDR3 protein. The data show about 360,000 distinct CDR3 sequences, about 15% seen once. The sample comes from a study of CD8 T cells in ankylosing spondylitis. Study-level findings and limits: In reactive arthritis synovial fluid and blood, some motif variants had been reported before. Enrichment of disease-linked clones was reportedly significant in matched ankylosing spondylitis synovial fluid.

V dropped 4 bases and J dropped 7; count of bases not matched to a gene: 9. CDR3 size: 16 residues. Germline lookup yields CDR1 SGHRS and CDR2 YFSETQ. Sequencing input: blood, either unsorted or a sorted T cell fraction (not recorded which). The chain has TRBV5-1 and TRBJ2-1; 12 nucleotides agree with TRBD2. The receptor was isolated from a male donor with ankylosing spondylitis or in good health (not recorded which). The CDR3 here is CASSPLAGGLQNEQFF. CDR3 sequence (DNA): TGCGCCAGCAGCCCCCTAGCGGGGGGGCTCCAAAATGAGCAGTTCTTC.